This T cell receptor beta chain originates from a study of blood T cell repertoires in COVID-19. Study details: The United States, Italy and Spain supplied acute and convalescent COVID-19 samples. T cells, B-cell-depleted T cells, or PBMCs provided the cDNA or gDNA that served as material.

CDR1 SGHVS and CDR2 FQNEAQ come from the germline V gene. This CDR3 comprises 16 residues. Trimming removed 5 bases from V and 4 bases from J, with 19 bases in between. Source study methods: Estimation of nucleated cell counts was performed using reference gene primer amplification. The table came from immunoSEQ multiplex PCR; TCRdb's copy has only in-frame clones and leaves some out. V and J calls and clone size are given by that table; D and trimming were obtained from the DNA. The profile covers some 140,000 clones, with about 70% appearing a single time and around 13% taken by the ten largest. The chain employs TRBV7-8 and TRBJ2-3, with TRBD1 as a possible D gene (6 bases). This receptor was obtained from a man aged 80 or over with acute or convalescent COVID-19. Sequencing was carried out using peripheral blood. This CDR3 reads CASSMGHLRGADTQYF. The CDR3 DNA reads as TGTGCCAGCAGCATGGGACACCTTCGTGGCGCAGATACGCAGTATTTT.